This TCR beta chain was observed in a study of regulatory T cells in long-lasting Graves disease. Time point specified: newly diagnosed GD, antithyroid drugs for less than 3 months. Generation of the TCR library employed RNA extracted from PBMCs. The V end was cut by 0 bases, the J end by 6 bases, with 12 bases between. This CDR3 comprises 15 residues. The germline CDR1 and CDR2 sequences are SGDLS and YYNGEE. The authors built TCR beta libraries using iRepertoire HTBI primers and Arm-PCR of CDR3 regions. TCRdb re-called the multiplex PCR reads with MiXCR, one entry per CDR3 protein. The sample has about 530,000 distinct CDR3 sequences, 15% to 20% seen once; the top ten hold roughly 25%. The same sample was also used in a study of T cells in Graves' hyperthyroidism and ophthalmopathy. That paper adds: The model identified upcoming ophthalmopathy a median around 6 months ahead of onset.

Sequences were derived from peripheral blood mononuclear cells (PBMCs), sampled at new diagnosis, from a patient treated with antithyroid drugs. V gene TRBV9 combines with J gene TRBJ2-2; TRBD2 is a possible D gene (6 bases). This clonotype originated in a woman aged 35 to 59 with Graves disease. For the CDR3, the DNA is TGTGCCAGCAGCGTAGCAGGAGGGTACGCCGGGGAGCTGTTTTTT. This codes for CASSVAGGYAGELFF. Looking up the rest from reference TRBV9 and TRBJ2-2 gives the full variable domain: DSGVTQTPKHLITATGQRVTLRCSPRSGDLSVYWYQQSLDQGLQFLIQYYNGEERAKGNILERFSAQQFPDLHSELNLSSLELGDSALYFCASSVAGGYAGELFFGEGSRLTVL.